This TCR beta chain came from a study of T cells in Graves' hyperthyroidism and ophthalmopathy. Study findings and constraints: Blood held most thyroid clonotypes expanded above 0.001 frequency. Ophthalmopathy could be told apart from stable hyperthyroidism with a 13 V-J model.

Ten or more counts support this clonotype. Its target is unknown. Not enrolled were patients with uncontrolled infection, other autoimmune disease, pregnancy or lactation. The authors took PBMCs from 7.5 to 10 ml fresh peripheral blood. Authors of the study amplified TCR beta CDR3 regions from RNA transcripts. In the first-round RT-PCR of the TCR CDR3, the HTBI primer set was used. In TCRdb, the multiplex PCR reads were re-called with MiXCR into one record per CDR3 protein. The sample consists of roughly 570,000 distinct CDR3 sequences, approximately 14% of them appearing once. The CDR3 runs to 12 residues. CDR1 is KGHDR, CDR2 SFDVKD, per germline. V was clipped by 1 base and J by 8 bases, with 5 bases between them.

The specimen was blood. The TCR comes from a woman aged 30 to 39 with Graves' hyperthyroidism. The rearrangement links TRBV24-1 to TRBJ2-1, with D hard to call. The CDR3 protein is CATSDFSHEQFF. The DNA for the CDR3 is TGTGCCACCAGTGATTTTTCACATGAGCAGTTCTTC.